The TCR beta chain described here comes from a study of beta chain features in type 1 diabetes (dated by TCRdb to the late 2010s). Study-level background: Patients and healthy donors did not differ in mean age, gender distribution, total cell number or subset yield. A total of about 110,000,000 sorted cells were examined across all samples, and a strong correlation was observed between cell number per subset and RNA yield. Regulatory and stem cell-like memory subsets were obtained from only 8 patients and roughly 8 healthy donors, while naive and central memory subsets were obtained from all 30 or so donors. The study compared the TCRB repertoires of sorted circulating CD4+ T cell subsets in recently diagnosed type 1 diabetes patients with those in matched healthy donors. The paper's findings and limits, for the study overall: In all four CD4+ subsets, TCRB CDR3 length was moderately but significantly shorter in type 1 diabetes patients. Naive, central memory and regulatory TCRB repertoires appeared to be more alike among patients than among healthy donors. Sequencing cDNA rather than genomic DNA could over-represent highly expressing activated cells, although activation and CD3 levels did not differ between groups. Because small numbers of individuals were included in the HLA sub-analyses, any influence of HLA type on TCRB rearrangement was left unresolved. PCR might favor shorter templates, but patient and control samples were amplified and corrected together, so any skew would affect both groups equally. Patients with type 1 diabetes made fewer insertions and deleted more nucleotides at VDJ recombination sites, implying thymic rearrangement abnormalities.

All of the isolated RNA was reverse transcribed with the High Capacity cDNA Reverse Transcription Kit, so expressed TCRB transcripts were sequenced. Naive, central memory and regulatory T cell samples underwent deep immunoSEQ sequencing, averaging around 3.9 million total reads per sample. After sorted cells were lysed in RLT buffer, RNA was extracted with DNase-treated RNeasy Micro or Mini kits, with the choice depending on cell number. Each cell subset was processed separately to prevent cross-contamination, with patient and healthy donor samples processed together. Using the immunoSEQ multiplex PCR, TCRB sequences were amplified from cDNA into 87-bp fragments spanning the CDR3 region. Sequencing of the amplicons was performed on the Illumina HiSeq platform. For the original study's pipeline: Synthetic template baselines were used to correct PCR bias computationally, reads within Hamming distance 2 were collapsed together, and singletons that could not be merged were discarded. Reads were aligned against IMGT so that V, D and J genes, CDR3 length and insertions or deletions at six rearrangement sites could be assigned. Within each subset, clonotype counts were normalized to the number of sorted cells before true diversity and Gini coefficients were calculated with the tcR R package. Repertoire sharing was quantified using the overlap coefficient calculated on TCRB nucleotide sequences. As a proxy for the pre-selection repertoire, out-of-frame TCRB sequences from naive cells were analyzed. Not all clones reach the TCRdb copy of this immuneACCESS table, which keeps in-frame sequences only. Checked studies attribute under half of the gap to unresolved V genes and leave the rest unexplained. Clonal size and the V and J genes are those of that table, whereas D and trimming came from the DNA. This sample is represented by roughly 240,000 clones; approximately 25% of them were singletons. 0.012% of the sample lies in the top ten.

Trimming costs V 5 bases and J 4 bases, and their ends lie 17 bases apart. The germline V gene supplies CDR1 SNHLY and CDR2 FYNNEI. There are 16 amino acids in the CDR3, from cysteine to phenylalanine inclusive. Only CDR3 DNA is held: 48 bases, read in frame from base 1. A single peripheral blood draw of about 116 mL on average was collected from each donor into heparinised tubes. A BD FACSAria II was used to sort naive, central memory, regulatory and stem cell-like memory CD4+ T cells with a panel that included CD45RO, CCR7, CD25, CD127, CD95 and CD27. Purity was above 98% for every sorted population. PBMCs were separated immediately by Lymphoprep density gradient centrifugation and were stained directly, without being cultured. To minimize batch effects, samples were stained and sorted in pairs, one healthy donor with one patient per experiment. A few counts support this clone. Its recognized antigen is unknown. Base qualities are missing; no much larger clone stands one base away.

Here the chain combines TRBV2 and TRBJ2-2; the D gene is possibly TRBD2, with 6 bases matching. The TCR was taken from a woman aged 30 to 39 with type 1 diabetes. Sequencing was done on a sample of naive CD4+ T cells from blood. The cell subset or site label, read with the paper, signifies: true naive CD4+ T cells. The CDR3 has the sequence CASSRWTPRGTGELFF. The sequenced DNA: TGTGCCAGCAGTAGATGGACCCCGCGGGGCACCGGGGAGCTGTTTTTT.